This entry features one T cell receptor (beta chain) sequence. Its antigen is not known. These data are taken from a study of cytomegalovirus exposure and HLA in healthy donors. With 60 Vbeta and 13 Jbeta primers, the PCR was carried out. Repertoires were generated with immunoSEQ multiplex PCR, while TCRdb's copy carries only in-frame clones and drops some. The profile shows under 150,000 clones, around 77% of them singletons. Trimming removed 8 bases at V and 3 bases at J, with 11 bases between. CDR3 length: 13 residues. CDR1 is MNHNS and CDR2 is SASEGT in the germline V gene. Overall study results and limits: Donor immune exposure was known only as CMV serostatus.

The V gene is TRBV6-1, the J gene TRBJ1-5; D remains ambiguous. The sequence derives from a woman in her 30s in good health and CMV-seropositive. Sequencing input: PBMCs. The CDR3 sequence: CASYPGPNQPQHF. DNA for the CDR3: TGTGCCAGCTACCCAGGCCCCAATCAGCCCCAGCATTTT.